These 18 T cell receptor beta chains originate from one sample sequenced in a study of T cell responses to AZD1222 COVID-19 vaccine. The repertoire was sequenced with immunoSEQ multiplex PCR; TCRdb's copy has only in-frame clones and lacks some. The profile shows more than 150,000 clones, 80% to 95% of them singletons. The sample consisted of peripheral blood, taken on day 0 of AZD1222 vaccination. These receptor sequences come from an adult in good health.

The genes are TRBV7-2 and TRBJ2-3; 11 positions match TRBD2. Per the germline V gene, CDR1 is SGHTA and CDR2 is FQGNSA. The CDR3 sequence is 19 residues long. V lost 1 base and J lost 5; bases outside the gene matches: 14. The CDR3 coding sequence is TGTGCCAGCAGCTTAGTCCGAACTAGCGGGAGCCCCCGAGGAGATACGCAGTATTTT. As protein: CASSLVRTSGSPRGDTQYF.

V and J are TRBV30 and TRBJ2-3, with TRBD1 identical over 7 bases. The ends lost 2 bases at V and 2 bases at J; junction bases unmatched: 7. The CDR3 totals 15 residues. Germline CDR1 and CDR2: GTSNPN and SVGIG (reference sequence). For the CDR3, the DNA is TGTGCCTGGAGTCACAGGGGAGCAGCCACAGATACGCAGTATTTT. It codes for CAWSHRGAATDTQYF.

The rearrangement joins TRBV6-2 or TRBV6-3 to TRBJ2-1; either TRBD1 or TRBD2 may supply D (6 bases each). The CDR3 loop spans 15 amino acids. The ends were cut back, 5 bases at V and 8 bases at J, with 19 bases in the middle. Germline CDR1 is MNHEY and CDR2 is SVGEGT. CDR3 DNA sequence: TGTGCCAGCAGTGCCGGGACTGGGGACATTTATGAGCAGTTCTTC. Encoded protein: CASSAGTGDIYEQFF.

The chain recombines TRBV19 with TRBJ2-3, with TRBD1 as a possible D gene (6 bases). Looked up from germline, CDR1 is LNHDA and CDR2 is SQIVND (reference sequence). Trimming left V 4 bases short and J 1 base short, with 9 bases between. The CDR3 runs 14 residues. The CDR3 sequence is CASSTRQGTDTQYF. The CDR3 DNA reads TGTGCCAGTAGTACCCGACAGGGCACAGATACGCAGTATTTT.

This clone appeared once. The rearrangement uses TRBV6-1 and TRBJ1-2; D is perhaps TRBD1 (5 bases). The germline V gene encodes CDR1 MNHNS and CDR2 SASEGT. The ends were cut back, 2 bases at V and 3 bases at J, with 10 bases in the middle. This CDR3 is built from 14 residues. The CDR3 nucleotides read TGTGCCAGCAGTGAACGAAGAGGGGACTATGGCTACACCTTC. Translation: CASSERRGDYGYTF.

This clone has more than one count but fewer than ten. The chain is built from TRBV27 and TRBJ2-5, with D tentatively TRBD1 or TRBD2 (5 bases each). The ends were cut back, 3 bases at V and 4 bases at J, with 12 bases in the middle. Germline loops: CDR1 MNHEY, CDR2 SMNVEV (reference sequence). This CDR3 is built from 14 residues. The CDR3 loop is CASSLSPRGETQYF. The CDR3 coding sequence is TGTGCCAGCAGTTTGTCGCCGAGGGGAGAGACCCAGTACTTC.

The V call is TRBV7-6, the J call TRBJ2-5, with D possibly being TRBD2 (5 bases). CDR3 length: 13 amino acids. CDR1 is SGHVS, CDR2 FNYEAQ, per germline. V shed 5 bases and J shed 2 bases, with 9 bases lying between them. The chain's CDR3 is CASSRGHQETQYF. CDR3 coding DNA: TGTGCCAGCAGCCGAGGGCATCAAGAGACCCAGTACTTC.

The V gene is TRBV6-2 or TRBV6-3, the J gene TRBJ2-3; 9 bases line up with TRBD2. The CDR3 length is 18 residues. Germline V gives CDR1 MNHEY, CDR2 SVGEGT. Losses at the gene ends were 2 bases for V and 2 bases for J; bases not matched to a gene: 11. The chain's CDR3 is CASSYPHRLAGPTDTQYF. CDR3 in DNA: TGTGCCAGCAGTTACCCCCACCGTCTAGCGGGACCCACAGATACGCAGTATTTT.

This rearrangement joins TRBV28 to TRBJ1-1, with D perhaps matching TRBD1 (5 bases). CDR1 MDHEN and CDR2 SYDVKM come from the germline V gene. The CDR3 loop spans 15 amino acids. V lost 2 bases and J 3 bases, leaving 13 bases between the germline ends. The CDR3 region is CASSLIAGEDTEAFF. The CDR3 nucleotides read TGTGCCAGCAGTTTAATCGCGGGGGAGGACACTGAAGCTTTCTTT. Looking up the rest from reference TRBV28 and TRBJ1-1 gives the full variable domain: DVKVTQSSRYLVKRTGEKVFLECVQDMDHENMFWYRQDPGLGLRLIYFSYDVKMKEKGDIPEGYSVSREKKERFSLILESASTNQTSMYLCASSLIAGEDTEAFFGQGTRLTVV.

V gene TRBV27 combines with J gene TRBJ1-1; D is ambiguous. This CDR3 has 14 residues. V was pared by 2 bases and J by 6 bases, with 13 bases between. From germline, CDR1 is MNHEY and CDR2 SMNVEV (reference sequence). The CDR3 reads CASSLHGVRPEAFF. The CDR3 DNA follows: TGTGCCAGCAGTTTACACGGAGTCCGCCCTGAAGCTTTCTTT.

This rearrangement joins TRBV10-3 to TRBJ1-1; D is uncertain. The CDR3 is made up of 13 amino acids. Germline V lookup: CDR1 ENHRY, CDR2 SYGVKD. Trimming cost V 4 bases and J 5 bases, with 11 bases left between them. The CDR3 nucleotides read TGTGCCATCAGTGTGGGGTCTGAGACTGAAGCTTTCTTT. Amino acid sequence: CAISVGSETEAFF.

The V gene is TRBV12-3 or TRBV12-4, the J gene TRBJ1-1; D may be TRBD1 (5 bases). The CDR3 is 12 amino acids. V shed 4 bases and J shed 7 bases, with 10 bases lying between them. The DNA for the CDR3 is TGTGCCAGCAGTTACCCGGGGGTTGAAGCTTTCTTT. It is translated as CASSYPGVEAFF.

The chain couples TRBV30 to TRBJ2-1, with 10 bases that match TRBD2. With V trimmed by 8 bases and J by 3 bases, 10 bases remained unmatched. Germline V gives CDR1 GTSNPN, CDR2 SVGIG (reference sequence). The CDR3 spans 15 residues. The CDR3 DNA reads as TGTGCCGGGCCTGCTAGCGGGGGCCTCTACAATGAGCAGTTCTTC. This encodes CAGPASGGLYNEQFF.

The chain joins TRBV9 to TRBJ2-2, with D possibly being TRBD1 or TRBD2 (5 bases each). V shed 5 bases and J shed 4 bases, with 9 bases lying between them. The CDR3 length is 13 residues. Germline assignment: CDR1 SGDLS and CDR2 YYNGEE. CDR3 amino acids: CASRGDFTGELFF. Here the CDR3 DNA reads TGTGCCAGCAGGGGGGATTTCACCGGGGAGCTGTTTTTT.

The gene calls are TRBV27 and TRBJ1-5; unclear D gene. V was clipped by 0 bases and J by 11 bases, with 20 bases between them. In germline, CDR1 is MNHEY, CDR2 SMNVEV (reference sequence). The length of the CDR3 is 16 residues. CDR3 residues: CASSLSGRTLSAAQHF. The CDR3 region has the DNA TGTGCCAGCAGTTTATCCGGACGGACCCTTAGCGCGGCCCAGCATTTT.

V and J are TRBV7-9 and TRBJ2-3; TRBD1 is a possible D gene (5 bases). The V end lost 4 bases, the J end lost 4 bases, and 6 bases lay between the germline ends. The CDR3 length is 12 residues. Germline V gene lookup returns CDR1 SEHNR and CDR2 FQNEAQ (reference sequence). This chain's CDR3 is CASSWTSDTQYF. In DNA form, the CDR3 reads TGTGCCAGCAGCTGGACATCAGATACGCAGTATTTT.

This clone has only one observation. The chain combines TRBV4-1 with TRBJ1-2, with a weak D call TRBD1 (6 bases). The V end was cut by 4 bases, the J end by 5 bases, with 20 bases between. The V gene's germline CDR1 is MGHRA and CDR2 YSYEKL. The CDR3 is 16 amino acids. CDR3 residues: CASSPLTGTIFYGYTF. CDR3 nucleotide sequence: TGCGCCAGCAGCCCGCTGACAGGAACGATTTTTTATGGCTACACCTTC.

J is TRBJ2-7 and V is TRBV3-1 (or the pseudogene TRBV3-2); D gene ambiguous. CDR3 length: 14 residues. Germline CDR1 LGHDT, CDR2 YNNKEL (reference sequence). The V and J ends lost 1 base and 3 bases respectively, with 10 bases between them. The CDR3 reads CASSQVMESYEQYF. In DNA, the CDR3 is TGTGCCAGCAGCCAAGTAATGGAGAGCTACGAGCAGTACTTC.